Following are 15 T cell receptor beta chains from one sample sequenced in a study of blood T cell repertoires in COVID-19. Some clones are missing from TCRdb's copy, which holds only in-frame ones; the method was immunoSEQ multiplex PCR. This table has some 250,000 clones, approximately 80% appearing once. The sample consisted of peripheral blood. All receptors derive from a man aged 35-49 years with acute or convalescent COVID-19.

The V gene is TRBV7-8, the J gene TRBJ1-1; 7 nucleotides line up with TRBD1. Per germline, CDR1 SGHVS and CDR2 FQNEAQ. CDR3 length: 13 residues. V lost 5 bases to trimming and J lost 11 bases; unmatched junction nucleotides: 11. As DNA, the CDR3 is TGTGCCAGCAGCCGCCACAGGGGAGTGAGGGCTTTCTTT. Its protein product is CASSRHRGVRAFF.

The rearrangement joins TRBV6-2 or TRBV6-3 to TRBJ2-5; D possibly corresponds to TRBD2 (6 bases). The V and J ends lost 2 bases and 1 base respectively, with 11 bases between them. Per germline, CDR1 MNHEY and CDR2 SVGEGT. The CDR3 is made up of 15 amino acids. The CDR3 loop is CASSYLAGLQETQYF. CDR3 coding DNA: TGTGCCAGCAGTTACCTGGCGGGGCTCCAAGAGACCCAGTACTTC.

This chain joins TRBV29-1 and TRBJ2-2, with D possibly TRBD2 on 5 matching bases. V was pared by 5 bases and J by 2 bases, with 12 bases between. CDR3 length equals 14 residues. The germline CDR1 and CDR2 sequences are SQVTM and ANQGSEA. The CDR3 region is CSVTRLTNTGELFF. In DNA, the CDR3 is TGCAGCGTTACTAGGCTAACCAACACCGGGGAGCTGTTTTTT.

This chain joins TRBV7-9 and TRBJ2-7; 8 nucleotides match TRBD1. The CDR3 extends over 15 amino acids. Germline V CDR1 and CDR2: SEHNR, FQNEAQ (reference sequence). J was trimmed by 7 bases and V by 5 bases; bases with no gene match: 13. CDR3 region: CASSPRTGSPSEQYF. CDR3 DNA: TGTGCCAGCAGCCCCCGGACAGGGAGCCCCTCGGAGCAGTACTTC.

The J gene is TRBJ2-1, the V gene TRBV7-9; 8 bases map to TRBD2. J gave up 7 bases and V 3 bases, and 2 bases lay outside the gene matches. The CDR3 sequence is 13 residues long. Germline lookup yields CDR1 SEHNR and CDR2 FQNEAQ (reference sequence). CDR3 protein: CASSFSSGNEQFF. The CDR3, as DNA: TGTGCCAGCAGCTTTTCTAGCGGGAATGAGCAGTTCTTC. The whole variable domain, remainder taken from reference TRBV7-9 and TRBJ2-1, is DTGVSQNPRHKITKRGQNVTFRCDPISEHNRLYWYRQTLGQGPEFLTYFQNEAQLEKSRLLSDRFSAERPKGSFSTLEIQRTEQGDSAMYLCASSFSSGNEQFFGPGTRLTVL.

This clone is a singleton in its sample. V is TRBV7-9 and J is TRBJ2-6; 9 nucleotides match TRBD1. CDR1 and CDR2 from the germline V gene are SEHNR and FQNEAQ (reference sequence). This CDR3 contains 17 residues. Trimming at V came to 3 bases and at J to 1 base, leaving 4 bases not matched to a gene. The CDR3 reads CASSLGTGYSGANVLTF. DNA of the CDR3: TGTGCCAGCAGCTTGGGGACAGGGTATTCTGGGGCCAACGTCCTGACTTTC.

This sequence joins TRBV10-3 and TRBJ1-3; D call uncertain. CDR3 length: 15 residues. CDR1 and CDR2 (germline): ENHRY, SYGVKD. The V and J ends lost 0 bases and 4 bases respectively, with 10 bases between them. DNA for the CDR3: TGTGCCATCAGTGAGTCACGGGAACAAGGAAACACCATATATTTT. Its protein product is CAISESREQGNTIYF.

The genes are TRBV5-1 and TRBJ2-1; 10 positions match TRBD2. Germline trimming cut 3 bases from V and 3 bases from J; bases unmatched to any gene: 6. CDR1 and CDR2 from the germline V gene are SGHRS and YFSETQ. CDR3 size: 16 residues. As DNA, the CDR3 is TGCGCCAGCAGCTACGAAGCGGGAGGGGACTACAATGAGCAGTTCTTC. Translated, it gives CASSYEAGGDYNEQFF.

V and J are TRBV5-4 and TRBJ2-7, with TRBD2 matching over 11 bases. This CDR3 contains 16 residues. V gave up 4 bases and J gave up 4 bases; unmatched junction bases: 10. The germline CDR1 and CDR2 sequences are SGHNT and YYREEE (reference sequence). The CDR3 coding sequence is TGTGCCAGCAGCCCTGTAGCGGGAGGGCGGGTTTACGAGCAGTACTTC. This codes for CASSPVAGGRVYEQYF.

The V and J genes are TRBV9 and TRBJ1-1, with D tentatively TRBD1 (6 bases). Germline V lookup: CDR1 SGDLS, CDR2 YYNGEE. V was shortened by 3 bases and J by 8 bases, with 14 bases between the two germline ends. This CDR3 spans 13 amino acids. This CDR3 is CASSANQGTEAFF. The DNA for the CDR3 is TGTGCCAGCAGCGCCAATCAGGGGACGGAAGCTTTCTTT.

The chain has TRBV7-2 and TRBJ2-7, with 7 nucleotides matching TRBD1. CDR1 is SGHTA and CDR2 is FQGNSA in the germline V gene. V was pared by 4 bases and J by 4 bases, with 13 bases of the junction left unmatched. The CDR3 has 16 residues. CDR3: CASSSRDSYSLYEQYF. CDR3 DNA sequence: TGTGCCAGCAGCTCCCGGGACAGCTATTCGCTTTACGAGCAGTACTTC.

The genes are TRBV5-1 and TRBJ1-1; D perhaps matches TRBD1 (6 bases). The germline V gene encodes CDR1 SGHRS and CDR2 YFSETQ. The CDR3 contains 15 residues. V was trimmed by 3 bases and J by 7 bases, leaving 19 bases between them. The CDR3 reads CASSSTGSWSNEAFF. CDR3 in DNA: TGCGCCAGCAGCTCTACAGGGAGCTGGAGTAATGAAGCTTTCTTT.

This rearrangement joins TRBV6-2 or TRBV6-3 to TRBJ2-2; 9 bases align to TRBD2. CDR3 length: 16 amino acids. Unmatched junction bases numbered 9, after V lost 5 bases and J lost 5 bases. Per germline, CDR1 MNHEY and CDR2 SVGEGT. The CDR3 region is CASSRSGSRVTGELFF. The CDR3 DNA reads TGTGCCAGCAGTCGTAGCGGGAGTCGTGTAACCGGGGAGCTGTTTTTT.

This clone was found once. The V call is TRBV5-1, the J call TRBJ1-4; possibly TRBD1 for D (6 bases). The CDR3 length is 16 residues. Trimming took off 4 bases at V and 0 bases at J, with 13 bases between the two ends. Germline CDR1 reads SGHRS; CDR2 reads YFSETQ. CDR3 sequence (DNA): TGCGCCAGCAGCCCAGGACAGATCACAACTAATGAAAAACTGTTTTTT. This gives the protein CASSPGQITTNEKLFF.

V is TRBV11-2 and J is TRBJ2-2, with D tentatively TRBD1 (5 bases). The CDR3 spans 15 residues. CDR1 is SGHAT and CDR2 is FQNNGV in the germline V gene. Trimming took 3 bases from V and 7 from J, leaving 15 bases between them. The CDR3 bases are TGTGCCAGCAGCTTCCTTCTACAGGACGGCGGGGAGCTGTTTTTT. This codes for CASSFLLQDGGELFF.